This entry is about one TCR beta chain. Trimming shortened V by 1 base and J by 0 bases, and 10 bases separated the two germline ends. Per germline, CDR1 MNHEY and CDR2 SMNVEV (reference sequence). The length of the CDR3 is 16 residues. The sample originates from a study of blood T cell repertoires in COVID-19. Study details: Sample material is recorded as cDNA or gDNA derived from T cells, B-cell-depleted T cells, or PBMCs.

TCRdb's copy holds only in-frame clones and misses some; the assay was immunoSEQ multiplex PCR. The sample holds fewer than 300,000 clones, about nine tenths seen once. V usage is TRBV27 and J usage is TRBJ2-1, with D unclear. The clonotype was recovered from a woman aged 25 to 45 with COVID-19, enrolled during active disease. The sample comprised peripheral blood. The CDR3 DNA follows: TGTGCCAGCAGTTTATTCTCCCTAAGCTCCTACAATGAGCAGTTCTTC. It yields the protein CASSLFSLSSYNEQFF.